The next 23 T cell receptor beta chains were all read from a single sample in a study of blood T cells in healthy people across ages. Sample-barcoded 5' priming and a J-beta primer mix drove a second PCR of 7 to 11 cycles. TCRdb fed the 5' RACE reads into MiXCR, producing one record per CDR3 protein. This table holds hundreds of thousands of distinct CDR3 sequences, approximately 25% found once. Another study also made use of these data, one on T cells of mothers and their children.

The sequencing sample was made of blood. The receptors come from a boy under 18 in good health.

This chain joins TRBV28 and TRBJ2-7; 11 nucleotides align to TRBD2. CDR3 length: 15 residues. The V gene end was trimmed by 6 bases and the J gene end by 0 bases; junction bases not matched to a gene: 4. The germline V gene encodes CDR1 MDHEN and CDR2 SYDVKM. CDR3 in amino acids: CASREGLAVSYEQYF. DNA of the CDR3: TGTGCCAGCAGAGAGGGACTAGCGGTCTCCTACGAGCAGTACTTC.

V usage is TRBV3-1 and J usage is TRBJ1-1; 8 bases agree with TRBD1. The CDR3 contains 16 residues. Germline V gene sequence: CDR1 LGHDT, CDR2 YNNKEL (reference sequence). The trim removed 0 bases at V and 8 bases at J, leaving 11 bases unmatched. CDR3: CASSQENLNGQGEAFF. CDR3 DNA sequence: TGTGCCAGCAGCCAAGAAAATCTTAACGGACAGGGAGAAGCTTTCTTT.

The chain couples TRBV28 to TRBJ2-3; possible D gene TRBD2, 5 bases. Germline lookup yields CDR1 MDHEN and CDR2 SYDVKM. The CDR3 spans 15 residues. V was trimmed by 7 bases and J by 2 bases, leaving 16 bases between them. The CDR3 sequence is CASINQEALTDTQYF. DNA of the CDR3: TGTGCCAGCATAAACCAGGAGGCTCTCACAGATACGCAGTATTTT.

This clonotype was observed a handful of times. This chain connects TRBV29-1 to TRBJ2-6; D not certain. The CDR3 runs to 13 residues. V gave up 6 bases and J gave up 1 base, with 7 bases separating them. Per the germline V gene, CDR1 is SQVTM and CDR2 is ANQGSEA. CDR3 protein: CSVQPSGANVLTF. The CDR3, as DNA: TGCAGCGTGCAGCCGTCTGGGGCCAACGTCCTGACTTTC.

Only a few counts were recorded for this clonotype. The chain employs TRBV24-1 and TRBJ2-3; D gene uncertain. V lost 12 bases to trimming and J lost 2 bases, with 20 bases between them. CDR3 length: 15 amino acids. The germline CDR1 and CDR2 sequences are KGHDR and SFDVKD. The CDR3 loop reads CASGYGSHDTDTQYF. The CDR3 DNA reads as TGTGCCTCCGGCTATGGAAGTCATGACACAGATACGCAGTATTTT.

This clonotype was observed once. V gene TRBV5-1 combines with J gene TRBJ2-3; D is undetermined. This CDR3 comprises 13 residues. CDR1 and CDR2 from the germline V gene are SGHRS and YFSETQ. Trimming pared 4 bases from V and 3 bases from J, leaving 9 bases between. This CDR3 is CASSGGTTDTQYF. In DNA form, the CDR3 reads TGCGCCAGCAGCGGCGGAACGACAGATACGCAGTATTTT.

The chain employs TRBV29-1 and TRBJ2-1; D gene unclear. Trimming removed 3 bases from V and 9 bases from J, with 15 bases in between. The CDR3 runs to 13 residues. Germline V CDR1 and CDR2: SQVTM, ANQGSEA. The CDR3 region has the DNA TGCAGCGTTGAGCAGCGACGGTGGGGTGAGCAGTTCTTC. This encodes CSVEQRRWGEQFF.

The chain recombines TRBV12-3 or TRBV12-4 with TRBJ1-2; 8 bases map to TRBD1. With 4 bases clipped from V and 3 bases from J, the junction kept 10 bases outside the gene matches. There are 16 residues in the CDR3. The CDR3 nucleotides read TGTGCCAGCAGTTACACCGGGACAGGCCTTTACTATGGCTACACCTTC. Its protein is CASSYTGTGLYYGYTF.

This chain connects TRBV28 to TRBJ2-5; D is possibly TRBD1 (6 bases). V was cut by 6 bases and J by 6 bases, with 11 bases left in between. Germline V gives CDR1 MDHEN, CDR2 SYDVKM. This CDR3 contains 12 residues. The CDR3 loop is CASREDRKTQYF. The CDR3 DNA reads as TGTGCCAGCAGGGAGGACAGAAAGACCCAGTACTTC.

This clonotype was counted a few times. The CDR3 DNA reads TGTGCCAGCAGCCAAGCTCTAGGTGAGCAGTTCTTC. It translates to CASSQALGEQFF. The rearrangement links TRBV4-2 to TRBJ2-1; D remains unclear. CDR3 length equals 12 residues. V dropped 1 base and J dropped 9 bases, with 7 bases sitting between them. Germline V CDR1 and CDR2: LGHNA, YNFKEQ.

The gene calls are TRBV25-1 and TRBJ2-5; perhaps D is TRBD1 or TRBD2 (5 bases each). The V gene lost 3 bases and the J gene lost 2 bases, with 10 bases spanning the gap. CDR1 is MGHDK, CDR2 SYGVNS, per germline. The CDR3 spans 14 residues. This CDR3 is CASSDPGPQETQYF. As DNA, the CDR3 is TGTGCCAGCAGTGACCCGGGGCCTCAAGAGACCCAGTACTTC.

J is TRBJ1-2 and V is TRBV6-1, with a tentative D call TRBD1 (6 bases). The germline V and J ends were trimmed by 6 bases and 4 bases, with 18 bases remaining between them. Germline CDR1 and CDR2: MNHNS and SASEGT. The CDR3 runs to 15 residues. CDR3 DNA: TGTGCCAGCAGCCCTGGGGGGGCGAGGGGCTATGGCTACACCTTC. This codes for CASSPGGARGYGYTF.

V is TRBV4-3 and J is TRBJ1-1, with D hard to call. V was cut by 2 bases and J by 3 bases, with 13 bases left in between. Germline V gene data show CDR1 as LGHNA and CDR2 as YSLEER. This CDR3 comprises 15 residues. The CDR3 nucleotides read TGCGCCAGCAGCCAACGGACGGAGGCCGACACTGAAGCTTTCTTT. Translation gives CASSQRTEADTEAFF.

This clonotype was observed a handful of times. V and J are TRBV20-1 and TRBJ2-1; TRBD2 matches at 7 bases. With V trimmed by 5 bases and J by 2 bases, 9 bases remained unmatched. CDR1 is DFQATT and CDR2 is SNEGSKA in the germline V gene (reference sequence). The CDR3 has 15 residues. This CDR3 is CSAGLGRNPYNEQFF. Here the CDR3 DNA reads TGCAGTGCTGGGCTCGGGAGGAACCCCTACAATGAGCAGTTCTTC.

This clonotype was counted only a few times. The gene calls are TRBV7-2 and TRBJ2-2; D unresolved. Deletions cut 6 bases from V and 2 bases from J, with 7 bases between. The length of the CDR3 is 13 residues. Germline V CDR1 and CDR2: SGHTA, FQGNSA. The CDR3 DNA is TGTGCCAGCAGAACCAGAAACACCGGGGAGCTGTTTTTT. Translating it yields CASRTRNTGELFF.

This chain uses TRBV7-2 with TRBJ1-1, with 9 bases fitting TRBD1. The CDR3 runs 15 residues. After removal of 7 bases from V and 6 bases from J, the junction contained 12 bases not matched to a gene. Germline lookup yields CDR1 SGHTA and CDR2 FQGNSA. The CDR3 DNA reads TGTGCCAGCAATCTCCCCGGGACAGGGTTCTCTGAAGCTTTCTTT. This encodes CASNLPGTGFSEAFF.

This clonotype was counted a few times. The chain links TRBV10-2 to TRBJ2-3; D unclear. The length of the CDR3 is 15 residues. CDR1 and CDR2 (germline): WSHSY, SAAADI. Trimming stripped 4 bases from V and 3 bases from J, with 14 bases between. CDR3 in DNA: TGCGCCAGCAGTGTAGAACTCCTCGGGACAGATACGCAGTATTTT. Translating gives CASSVELLGTDTQYF.

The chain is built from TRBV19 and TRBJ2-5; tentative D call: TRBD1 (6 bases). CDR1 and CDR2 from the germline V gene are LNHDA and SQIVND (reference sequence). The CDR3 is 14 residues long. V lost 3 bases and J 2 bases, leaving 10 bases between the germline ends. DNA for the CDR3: TGTGCCAGTAGTATTCAGGACAGTCAAGAGACCCAGTACTTC. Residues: CASSIQDSQETQYF.

DNA for the CDR3: TGTGCCAGCAGCCGGACCGGTGTCCTATCCGAGCAGTACTTC. It codes for CASSRTGVLSEQYF. The J gene is TRBJ2-7, the V gene TRBV28; unclear D gene. V dropped 6 bases and J dropped 6 bases, with 18 bases sitting between them. CDR1 and CDR2 from the germline V gene are MDHEN and SYDVKM. The CDR3 loop spans 14 amino acids.

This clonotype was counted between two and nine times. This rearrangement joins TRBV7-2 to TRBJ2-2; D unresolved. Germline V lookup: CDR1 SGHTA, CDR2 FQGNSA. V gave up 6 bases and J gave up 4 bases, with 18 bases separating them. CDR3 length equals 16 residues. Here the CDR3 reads CASSLFPSWLTGELFF. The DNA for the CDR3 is TGTGCCAGCAGTTTGTTCCCCTCTTGGCTCACCGGGGAGCTGTTTTTT.

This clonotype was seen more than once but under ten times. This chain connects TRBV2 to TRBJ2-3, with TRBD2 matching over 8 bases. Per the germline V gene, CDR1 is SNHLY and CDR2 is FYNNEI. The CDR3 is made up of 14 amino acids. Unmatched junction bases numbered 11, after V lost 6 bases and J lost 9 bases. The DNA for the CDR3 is TGTGCCAGCAGATCGCTCGGGGGGGCCGGGACGCAGTATTTT. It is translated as CASRSLGGAGTQYF.

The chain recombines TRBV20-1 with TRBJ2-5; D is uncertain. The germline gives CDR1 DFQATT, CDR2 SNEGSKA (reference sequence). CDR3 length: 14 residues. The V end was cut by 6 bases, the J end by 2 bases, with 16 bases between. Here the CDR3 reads CSAHDQRYQETQYF. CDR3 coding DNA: TGCAGTGCCCACGACCAACGGTATCAAGAGACCCAGTACTTC.

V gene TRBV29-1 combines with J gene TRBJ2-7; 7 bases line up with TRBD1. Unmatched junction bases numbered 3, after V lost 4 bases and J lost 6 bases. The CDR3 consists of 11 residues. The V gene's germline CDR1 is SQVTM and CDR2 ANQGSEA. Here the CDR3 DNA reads TGCAGCGTTGCTAGGGGGCTCGAGCAGTACTTC. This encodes CSVARGLEQYF.